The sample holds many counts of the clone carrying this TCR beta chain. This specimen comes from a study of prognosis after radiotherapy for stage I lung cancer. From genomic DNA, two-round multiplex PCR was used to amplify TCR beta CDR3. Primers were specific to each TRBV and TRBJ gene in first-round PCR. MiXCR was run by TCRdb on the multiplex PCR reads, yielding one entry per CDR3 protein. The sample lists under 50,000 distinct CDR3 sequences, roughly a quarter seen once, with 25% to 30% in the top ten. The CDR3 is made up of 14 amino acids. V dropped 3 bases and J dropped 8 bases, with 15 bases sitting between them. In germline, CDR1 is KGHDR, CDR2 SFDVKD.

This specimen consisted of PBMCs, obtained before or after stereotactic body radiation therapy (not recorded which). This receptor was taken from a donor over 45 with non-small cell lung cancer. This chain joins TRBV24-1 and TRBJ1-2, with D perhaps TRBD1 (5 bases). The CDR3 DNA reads TGTGCCACCAGTGATCCCGGCCGGGGGGACGGCTACACCTTC. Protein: CATSDPGRGDGYTF.